What follows are 10 T cell receptor beta chains derived from one specimen sequenced in a study of identical twins. TCRdb used MiXCR to reprocess the 5' RACE reads, holding one entry per CDR3 protein. The data show fewer than 900,000 distinct CDR3 sequences, about 20% seen once. This same sample was also part of a study on T cells expressing NK-cell markers.

The sample was PBMCs. Receptors were obtained from a woman aged 18-29 years in good health.

There are a few counts of this clonotype. The chain couples TRBV5-6 to TRBJ2-7; 8 nucleotides agree with TRBD1. This CDR3 comprises 13 residues. V lost 5 bases, J lost 3 bases, and 4 bases stayed unmatched. Germline CDR1 SGHDT, CDR2 YYEEEE. The DNA of the CDR3 is TGTGCCAGCAGGCAACAGGGGGACTACGAGCAGTACTTC. Its protein is CASRQQGDYEQYF.

This clonotype was picked up many times. The chain joins TRBV7-2 to TRBJ2-5; TRBD2 agrees at 11 bases. V lost 4 bases to trimming and J lost 2 bases; unmatched junction nucleotides: 3. CDR3 length: 15 amino acids. Germline lookup yields CDR1 SGHTA and CDR2 FQGNSA. The CDR3 DNA sequence: TGTGCCAGCAGCTGGGGACTAGCGGAGCAAGAGACCCAGTACTTC. Translated: CASSWGLAEQETQYF.

This clonotype was picked up a small number of times. This chain connects TRBV20-1 to TRBJ1-1; D gene uncertain. Trimming removed 1 base at V and 3 bases at J, with 9 bases between. CDR3 length: 13 residues. Germline CDR1 DFQATT, CDR2 SNEGSKA (reference sequence). The CDR3 DNA reads as TGCAGTGCTAGAGCTTTAGCCTACACTGAAGCTTTCTTT. Amino acids: CSARALAYTEAFF.

This clonotype was seen only a few times. The V call is TRBV28, the J call TRBJ2-2; D unclear. Germline V gene lookup returns CDR1 MDHEN and CDR2 SYDVKM. This CDR3 contains 11 residues. Trimming took off 2 bases at V and 11 bases at J, with 6 bases between the two ends. The CDR3 protein is CASSLGLELFF. Written as DNA, the CDR3 is TGTGCCAGCAGTTTAGGTCTCGAGCTGTTTTTT.

The chain has TRBV5-1 and TRBJ2-7, with 7 bases lining up with TRBD2. CDR3 size: 13 residues. The trim removed 4 bases at V and 4 bases at J, leaving 5 bases unmatched. Germline V gene data show CDR1 as SGHRS and CDR2 as YFSETQ. This chain's CDR3 is CASSIGTTYEQYF. In nucleotides, the CDR3 is TGCGCCAGCAGCATCGGGACTACTTACGAGCAGTACTTC.

This clonotype occurred many times. The genes are TRBV28 and TRBJ2-4; no firm D call. Trimming shortened V by 2 bases and J by 0 bases, and 8 bases separated the two germline ends. The germline gives CDR1 MDHEN, CDR2 SYDVKM. The CDR3 sequence is 15 residues long. In DNA, the CDR3 is TGTGCCAGCAGTTTAGGGCAAGTAGCCAAAAACATTCAGTACTTC. Its protein product is CASSLGQVAKNIQYF. The full variable domain, its missing parts supplied by reference TRBV28 and TRBJ2-4, is DVKVTQSSRYLVKRTGEKVFLECVQDMDHENMFWYRQDPGLGLRLIYFSYDVKMKEKGDIPEGYSVSREKKERFSLILESASTNQTSMYLCASSLGQVAKNIQYFGAGTRLSVL.

This sequence joins TRBV14 and TRBJ2-7, with a tentative D call TRBD1 (6 bases). This CDR3 region has 15 residues. Germline lookup yields CDR1 SGHDN and CDR2 FVKESK. Trimming stripped 3 bases from V and 2 bases from J, with 14 bases between. Written as DNA, the CDR3 is TGTGCCAGCAGCCACCTTCTGACAGGCACCTACGAGCAGTACTTC. It codes for CASSHLLTGTYEQYF.

This chain links TRBV7-2 with TRBJ1-2; 7 bases align to TRBD1. V was pared by 5 bases and J by 3 bases, with 6 bases of the junction left unmatched. Germline V gene lookup returns CDR1 SGHTA and CDR2 FQGNSA. The CDR3 length is 14 residues. For the CDR3, the DNA is TGTGCCAGCAGCCTCACAGGGGACCACTATGGCTACACCTTC. This encodes CASSLTGDHYGYTF.

The CDR3 coding sequence is TGTGCCAGCAGCCCTCTCTCGGGGTCAGATACGCAGTATTTT. Residues: CASSPLSGSDTQYF. The chain joins TRBV12-3 or TRBV12-4 to TRBJ2-3, with D possibly matching TRBD2 (5 bases). Trimming removed 6 bases from V and 4 bases from J, with 14 bases in between. The CDR3 consists of 14 residues.

The rearrangement links TRBV4-1 to TRBJ1-4; D not certain. CDR3 length: 12 amino acids. CDR1 and CDR2 (germline): MGHRA, YSYEKL. Trimming took 4 bases from V and 10 from J, leaving 10 bases between them. The CDR3 DNA is TGCGCCAGCAGCCCCGTCGGGGTAAAACTGTTTTTT. Amino acid sequence: CASSPVGVKLFF.